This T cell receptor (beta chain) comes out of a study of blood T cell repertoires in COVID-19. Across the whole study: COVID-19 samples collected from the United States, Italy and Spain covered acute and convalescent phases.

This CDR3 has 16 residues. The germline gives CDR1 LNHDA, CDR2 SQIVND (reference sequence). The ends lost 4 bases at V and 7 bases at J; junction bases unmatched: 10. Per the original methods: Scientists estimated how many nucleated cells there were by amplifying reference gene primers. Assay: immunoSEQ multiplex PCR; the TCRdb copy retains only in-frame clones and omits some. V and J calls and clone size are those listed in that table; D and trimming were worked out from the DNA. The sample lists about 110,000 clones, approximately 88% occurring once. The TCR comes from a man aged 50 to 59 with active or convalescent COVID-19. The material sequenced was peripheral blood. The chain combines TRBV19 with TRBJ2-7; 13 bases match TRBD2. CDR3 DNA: TGTGCCAGTAGTACCCCCGGACTAGCGGGAGCGGAAGAGCAGTACTTC. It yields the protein CASSTPGLAGAEEQYF.